The 5 T cell receptor beta chains below all came from one sample that was sequenced in a study of technical replicates of blood from a handful of donors. This table comes from immunoSEQ multiplex PCR, and its TCRdb copy is limited to in-frame clones, with some not included. Of 55,000 to 70,000 clones listed, about 90% are singletons. The sequenced sample consisted of PBMCs. The source of these receptors is a human donor in good health. Some clones in this sample may be carry-over from other donors' samples.

The chain combines TRBV27 with TRBJ2-4, with 9 nucleotides matching TRBD1. CDR3 length: 16 residues. Germline values: CDR1 MNHEY, CDR2 SMNVEV (reference sequence). Germline trimming cut 5 bases from V and 0 bases from J; bases unmatched to any gene: 5. The CDR3 DNA reads TGTGCCAGCAGTCCGGGACAGGGACTAGCCAAAAACATTCAGTACTTC. Encoded protein: CASSPGQGLAKNIQYF.

The chain carries TRBV7-2 and TRBJ1-2; tentative D call: TRBD1 (6 bases). Germline CDR1 is SGHTA and CDR2 is FQGNSA. The CDR3 totals 15 residues. V lost 6 bases and J lost 2, with 16 bases in between. The CDR3 DNA sequence: TGTGCCAGCAGTTTAACAGGGTCTCCCAACTATGGCTACACCTTC. Translation gives CASSLTGSPNYGYTF.

The chain has TRBV13 and TRBJ2-3, with TRBD2 identical over 13 bases. The V gene's germline CDR1 is PRHDT and CDR2 FYEKMQ (reference sequence). Trimming removed 5 bases from V and 5 bases from J; junction bases left unmatched: 7. This CDR3 has 16 amino acids. The CDR3 DNA reads as TGTGCCAGCAGCACCCCACTAGCGGGGGGGGGAGATACGCAGTATTTT. This codes for CASSTPLAGGGDTQYF.

This clone was counted a single time. The chain employs TRBV19 and TRBJ1-5; 10 bases match TRBD1. Losses at the gene ends were 5 bases for V and 7 bases for J; bases not matched to a gene: 8. CDR3 length: 15 amino acids. Germline loops: CDR1 LNHDA, CDR2 SQIVND (reference sequence). CDR3: CASSRTGGVGQPQHF. For the CDR3, the DNA is TGTGCCAGTAGTCGGACAGGGGGGGTGGGGCAGCCCCAGCATTTT.

V usage is TRBV5-5 and J usage is TRBJ1-2; 7 nucleotides match TRBD1. J was trimmed by 3 bases and V by 4 bases; bases with no gene match: 9. Germline assignment: CDR1 SGHKS and CDR2 YYEKEE (reference sequence). CDR3 length: 15 amino acids. The CDR3 DNA reads as TGTGCCAGCAGCCCCCAGGTAGACAGGGACTATGGCTACACCTTC. Protein: CASSPQVDRDYGYTF.